This TCR beta chain stems from a study of cytomegalovirus exposure and HLA in healthy donors. The study's findings and limits: In a later analysis, a genetic analysis reported fewer productive-TCR N-insertions in an Asian-associated ancestry cluster than the cohort average.

It was with 60 Vbeta and 13 Jbeta primers that the PCR ran. Clones were read by immunoSEQ multiplex PCR, and TCRdb kept only the in-frame ones, dropping some. The sample includes around 94,000 clones, 60% to 85% of them seen just once. CDR1 is SGHRS and CDR2 is YFSETQ in the germline V gene. Trimming pared 4 bases from V and 1 base from J, leaving 15 bases between. This CDR3 is 15 amino acids long. This clone was observed a single time. What it binds is not known. The TCR comes from a woman in her 40s in good health and CMV-seropositive. This sequence joins TRBV5-1 and TRBJ2-7; maybe TRBD2 (6 bases). The sample consisted of PBMCs. The CDR3 sequence is CASSPQRLDSYEQYF. The CDR3, as DNA: TGCGCCAGCAGCCCACAGAGACTAGATTCCTACGAGCAGTACTTC. Full variable domain (outside the CDR3, taken from reference TRBV5-1 and TRBJ2-7): KAGVTQTPRYLIKTRGQQVTLSCSPISGHRSVSWYQQTPGQGLQFLFEYFSETQRNKGNFPGRFSGRQFSNSRSEMNVSTLELGDSALYLCASSPQRLDSYEQYFGPGTRLTVT.